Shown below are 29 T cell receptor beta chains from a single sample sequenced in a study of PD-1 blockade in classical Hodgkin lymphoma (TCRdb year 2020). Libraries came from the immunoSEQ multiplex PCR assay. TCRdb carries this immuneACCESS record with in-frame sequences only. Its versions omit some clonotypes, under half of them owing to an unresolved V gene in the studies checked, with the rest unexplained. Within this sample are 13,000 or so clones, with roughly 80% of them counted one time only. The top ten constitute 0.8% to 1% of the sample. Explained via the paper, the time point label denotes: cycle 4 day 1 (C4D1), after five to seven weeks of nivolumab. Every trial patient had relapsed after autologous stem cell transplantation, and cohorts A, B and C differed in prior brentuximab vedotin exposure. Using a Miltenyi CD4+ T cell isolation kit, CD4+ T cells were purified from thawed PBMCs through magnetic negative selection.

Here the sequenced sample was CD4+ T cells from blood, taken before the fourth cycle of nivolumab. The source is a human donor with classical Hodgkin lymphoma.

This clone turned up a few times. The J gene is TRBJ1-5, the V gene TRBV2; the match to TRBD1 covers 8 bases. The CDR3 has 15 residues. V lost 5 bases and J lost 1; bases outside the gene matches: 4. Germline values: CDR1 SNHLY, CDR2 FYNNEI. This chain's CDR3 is CASSHRQGSNQPQHF. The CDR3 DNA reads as TGTGCCAGCAGTCATCGACAGGGGAGCAATCAGCCCCAGCATTTT.

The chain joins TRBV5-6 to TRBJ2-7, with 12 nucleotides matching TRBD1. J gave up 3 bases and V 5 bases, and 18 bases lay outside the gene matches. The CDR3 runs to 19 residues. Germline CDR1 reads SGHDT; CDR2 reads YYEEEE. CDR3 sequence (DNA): TGTGCCAGCAGATATCGATCTACTCCCGGGACAGGGGGCCTCTACGAGCAGTACTTC. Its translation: CASRYRSTPGTGGLYEQYF. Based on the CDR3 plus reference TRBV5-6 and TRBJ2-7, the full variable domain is DAGVTQSPTHLIKTRGQQVTLRCSPKSGHDTVSWYQQALGQGPQFIFQYYEEEERQRGNFPDRFSGHQFPNYSSELNVNALLLGDSALYLCASRYRSTPGTGGLYEQYFGPGTRLTVT.

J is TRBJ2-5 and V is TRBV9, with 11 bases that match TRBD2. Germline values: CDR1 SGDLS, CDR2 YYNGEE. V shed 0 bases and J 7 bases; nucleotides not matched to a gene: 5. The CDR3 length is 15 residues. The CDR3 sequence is CASSVETSGAMTQYF. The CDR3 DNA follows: TGTGCCAGCAGCGTAGAGACTAGCGGGGCTATGACCCAGTACTTC. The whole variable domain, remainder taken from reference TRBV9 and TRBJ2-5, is DSGVTQTPKHLITATGQRVTLRCSPRSGDLSVYWYQQSLDQGLQFLIQYYNGEERAKGNILERFSAQQFPDLHSELNLSSLELGDSALYFCASSVETSGAMTQYFGPGTRLLVL.

CDR3 sequence: CASSLGGRIGIQYF. In nucleotides, the CDR3 is TGTGCCAGCAGCTTAGGGGGAAGGATTGGCATTCAGTACTTC. The V gene is TRBV7-2, the J gene TRBJ2-4; no clear D. V gave up 1 base and J gave up 9 bases, with 13 bases separating them. CDR1 and CDR2 (germline): SGHTA, FQGNSA. The CDR3 contains 14 residues.

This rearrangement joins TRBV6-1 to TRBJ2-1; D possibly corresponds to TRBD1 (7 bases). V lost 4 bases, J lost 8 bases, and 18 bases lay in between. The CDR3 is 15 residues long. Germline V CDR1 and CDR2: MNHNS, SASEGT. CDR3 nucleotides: TGTGCCAGCAGTGGTGGAGGGGGCGCCTCGGATGAGCAGTTCTTC. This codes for CASSGGGGASDEQFF.

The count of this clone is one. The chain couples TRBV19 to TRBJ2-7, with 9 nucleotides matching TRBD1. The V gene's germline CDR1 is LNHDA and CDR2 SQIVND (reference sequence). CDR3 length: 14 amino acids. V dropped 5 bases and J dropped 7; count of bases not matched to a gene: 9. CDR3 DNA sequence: TGTGCCAGTAGTGAATCCGGGACAGGGTTGGAGCAGTACTTC. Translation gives CASSESGTGLEQYF.

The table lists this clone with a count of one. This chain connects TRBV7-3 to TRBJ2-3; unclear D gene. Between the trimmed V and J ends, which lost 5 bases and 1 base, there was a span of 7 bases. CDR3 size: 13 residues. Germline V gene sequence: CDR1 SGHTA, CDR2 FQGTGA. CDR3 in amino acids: CASSPMGTDTQYF. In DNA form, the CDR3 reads TGTGCCAGCAGCCCTATGGGCACAGATACGCAGTATTTT.

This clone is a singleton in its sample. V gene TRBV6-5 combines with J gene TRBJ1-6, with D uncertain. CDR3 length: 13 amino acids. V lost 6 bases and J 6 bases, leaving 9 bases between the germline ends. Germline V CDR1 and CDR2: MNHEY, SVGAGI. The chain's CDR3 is CASRVGVNSPLHF. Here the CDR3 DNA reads TGTGCCAGCAGGGTTGGAGTTAATTCACCCCTCCACTTT.

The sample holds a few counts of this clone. This chain's CDR3 is CAISPGTANYGYTF. The CDR3, as DNA: TGTGCCATCAGCCCCGGGACCGCTAACTATGGCTACACCTTC. V is TRBV10-3 and J is TRBJ1-2; the D gene is possibly TRBD1 (5 bases). The CDR3 is made up of 14 amino acids. Between the trimmed V and J ends, which lost 6 bases and 0 bases, there was a span of 11 bases. In germline, CDR1 is ENHRY, CDR2 SYGVKD.

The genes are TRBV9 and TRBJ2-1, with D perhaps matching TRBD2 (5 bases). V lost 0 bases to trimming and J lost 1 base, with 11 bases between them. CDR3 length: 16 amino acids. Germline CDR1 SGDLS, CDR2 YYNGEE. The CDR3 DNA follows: TGTGCCAGCAGCGTAGGGTTAGCGCTATCCTACAATGAGCAGTTCTTC. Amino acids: CASSVGLALSYNEQFF.

The CDR3 protein is CAWWGAGANVLTF. The CDR3 DNA is TGTGCCTGGTGGGGGGCTGGGGCCAACGTCCTGACTTTC. The chain recombines TRBV30 with TRBJ2-6; perhaps TRBD2 as D (6 bases). CDR1 is GTSNPN, CDR2 SVGIG, per germline (reference sequence). The germline V and J ends were trimmed by 5 bases and 2 bases, with 7 bases remaining between them. This CDR3 contains 13 residues.

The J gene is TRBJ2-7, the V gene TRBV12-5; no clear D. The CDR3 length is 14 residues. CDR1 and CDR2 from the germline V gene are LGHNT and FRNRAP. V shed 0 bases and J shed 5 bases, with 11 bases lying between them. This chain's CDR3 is CASGLVQGSDEQYF. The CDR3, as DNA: TGTGCTAGTGGTTTGGTACAAGGATCCGACGAGCAGTACTTC. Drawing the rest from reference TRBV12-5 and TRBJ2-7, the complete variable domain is DARVTQTPRHKVTEMGQEVTMRCQPILGHNTVFWYRQTMMQGLELLAYFRNRAPLDDSGMPKDRFSAEMPDATLATLKIQPSEPRDSAVYFCASGLVQGSDEQYFGPGTRLTVT.

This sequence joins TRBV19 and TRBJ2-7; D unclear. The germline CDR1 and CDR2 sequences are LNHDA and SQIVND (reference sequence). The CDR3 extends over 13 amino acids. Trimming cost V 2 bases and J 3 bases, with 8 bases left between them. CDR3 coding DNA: TGTGCCAGTAGTATACGACAAGACTACGAGCAGTACTTC. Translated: CASSIRQDYEQYF.

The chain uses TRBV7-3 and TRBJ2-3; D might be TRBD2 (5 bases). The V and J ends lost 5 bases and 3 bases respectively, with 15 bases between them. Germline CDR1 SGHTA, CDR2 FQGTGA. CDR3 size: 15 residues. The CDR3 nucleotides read TGTGCCAGCAGCCCCCGGCCAAGGACTACAGATACGCAGTATTTT. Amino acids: CASSPRPRTTDTQYF.

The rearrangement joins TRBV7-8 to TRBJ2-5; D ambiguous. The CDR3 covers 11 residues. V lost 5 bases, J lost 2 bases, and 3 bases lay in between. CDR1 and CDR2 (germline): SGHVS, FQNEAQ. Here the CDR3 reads CASSLQETQYF. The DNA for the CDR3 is TGTGCCAGCAGCCTGCAAGAGACCCAGTACTTC.

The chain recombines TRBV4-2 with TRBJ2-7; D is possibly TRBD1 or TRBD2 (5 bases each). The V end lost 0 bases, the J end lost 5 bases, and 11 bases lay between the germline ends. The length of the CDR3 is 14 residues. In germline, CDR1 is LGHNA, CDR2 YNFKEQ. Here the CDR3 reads CASSQDWGRDEQYF. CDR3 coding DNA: TGTGCCAGCAGCCAAGATTGGGGGAGAGACGAGCAGTACTTC.

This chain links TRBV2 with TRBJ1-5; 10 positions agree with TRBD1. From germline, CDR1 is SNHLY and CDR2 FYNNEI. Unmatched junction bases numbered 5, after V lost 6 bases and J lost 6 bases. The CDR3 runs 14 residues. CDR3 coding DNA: TGTGCCAGCAGACCCGGGACAGGGGCTCAGCCCCAGCATTTT. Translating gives CASRPGTGAQPQHF.

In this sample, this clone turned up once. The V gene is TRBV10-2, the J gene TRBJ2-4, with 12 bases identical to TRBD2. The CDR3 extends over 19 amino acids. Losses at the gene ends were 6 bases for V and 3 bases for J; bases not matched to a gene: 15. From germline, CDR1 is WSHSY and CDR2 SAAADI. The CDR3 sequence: CASRPGLAGRPGSKNIQYF. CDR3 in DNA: TGCGCCAGCAGGCCGGGACTAGCGGGTAGACCGGGCAGCAAAAACATTCAGTACTTC.

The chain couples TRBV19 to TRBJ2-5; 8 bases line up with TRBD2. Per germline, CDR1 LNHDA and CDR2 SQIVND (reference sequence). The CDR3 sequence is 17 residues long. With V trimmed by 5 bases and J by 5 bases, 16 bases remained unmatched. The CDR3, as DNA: TGTGCCAGTAGTCCAGCGGGGGAACCGCGGGGGAGGGAGACCCAGTACTTC. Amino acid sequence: CASSPAGEPRGRETQYF. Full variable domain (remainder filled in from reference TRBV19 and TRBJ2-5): DGGITQSPKYLFRKEGQNVTLSCEQNLNHDAMYWYRQDPGQGLRLIYYSQIVNDFQKGDIAEGYSVSREKKESFPLTVTSAQKNPTAFYLCASSPAGEPRGRETQYFGPGTRLLVL.

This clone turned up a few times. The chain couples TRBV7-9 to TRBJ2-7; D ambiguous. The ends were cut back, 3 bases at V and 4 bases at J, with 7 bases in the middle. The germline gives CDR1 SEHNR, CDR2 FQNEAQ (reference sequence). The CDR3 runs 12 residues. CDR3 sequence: CASSFDWYEQYF. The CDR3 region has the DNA TGTGCCAGCAGCTTCGATTGGTACGAGCAGTACTTC.

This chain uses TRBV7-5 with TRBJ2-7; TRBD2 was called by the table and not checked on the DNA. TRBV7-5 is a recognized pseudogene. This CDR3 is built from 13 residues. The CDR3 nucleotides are TGTGTCGGGCTGGGAGGGCCACCCTACGAGCAGTACTTC. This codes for CVGLGGPPYEQYF.

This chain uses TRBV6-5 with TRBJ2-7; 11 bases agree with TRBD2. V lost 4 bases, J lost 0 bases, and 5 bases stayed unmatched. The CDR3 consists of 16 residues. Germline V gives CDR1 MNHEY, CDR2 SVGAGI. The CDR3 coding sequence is TGTGCCAGCAGTTCGTCCACTAGCGGGGGCTCCTACGAGCAGTACTTC. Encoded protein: CASSSSTSGGSYEQYF.

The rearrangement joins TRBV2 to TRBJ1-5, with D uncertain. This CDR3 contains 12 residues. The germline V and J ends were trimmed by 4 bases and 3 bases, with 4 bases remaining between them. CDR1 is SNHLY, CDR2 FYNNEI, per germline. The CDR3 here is CASSGTNQPQHF. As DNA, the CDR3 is TGTGCCAGCAGTGGGACCAATCAGCCCCAGCATTTT.

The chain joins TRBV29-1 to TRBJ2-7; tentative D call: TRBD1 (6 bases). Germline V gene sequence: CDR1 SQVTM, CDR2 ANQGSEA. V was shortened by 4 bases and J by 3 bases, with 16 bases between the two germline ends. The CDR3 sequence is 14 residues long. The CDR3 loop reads CSVGRRQGHYEQYF. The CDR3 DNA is TGCAGCGTTGGGAGGCGGCAGGGACACTACGAGCAGTACTTC.

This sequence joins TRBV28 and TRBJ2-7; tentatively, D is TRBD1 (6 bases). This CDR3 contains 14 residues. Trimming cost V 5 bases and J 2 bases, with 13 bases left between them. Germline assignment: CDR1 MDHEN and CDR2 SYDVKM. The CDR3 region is CASSAPGHPYEQYF. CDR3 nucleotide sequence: TGTGCCAGCAGTGCTCCGGGACACCCCTACGAGCAGTACTTC.

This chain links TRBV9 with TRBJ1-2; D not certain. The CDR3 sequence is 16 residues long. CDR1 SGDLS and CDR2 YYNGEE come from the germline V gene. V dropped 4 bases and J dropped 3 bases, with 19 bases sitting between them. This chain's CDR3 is CASSPTPRGQDYGYTF. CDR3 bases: TGTGCCAGCAGCCCAACCCCGAGAGGGCAGGACTATGGCTACACCTTC.

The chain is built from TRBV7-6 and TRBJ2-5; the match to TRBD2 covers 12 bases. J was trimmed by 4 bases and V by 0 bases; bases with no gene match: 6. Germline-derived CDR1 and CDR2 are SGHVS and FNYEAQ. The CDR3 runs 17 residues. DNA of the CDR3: TGTGCCAGCAGCTTAGCTATGTCTAGCGGGGGGGCAGAGACCCAGTACTTC. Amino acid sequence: CASSLAMSSGGAETQYF.

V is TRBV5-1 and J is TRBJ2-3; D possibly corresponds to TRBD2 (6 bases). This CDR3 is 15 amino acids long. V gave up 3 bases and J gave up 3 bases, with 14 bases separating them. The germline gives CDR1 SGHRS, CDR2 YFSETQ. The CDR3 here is CASSSGTSITDTQYF. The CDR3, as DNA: TGCGCCAGCAGCTCGGGGACTTCGATTACAGATACGCAGTATTTT.

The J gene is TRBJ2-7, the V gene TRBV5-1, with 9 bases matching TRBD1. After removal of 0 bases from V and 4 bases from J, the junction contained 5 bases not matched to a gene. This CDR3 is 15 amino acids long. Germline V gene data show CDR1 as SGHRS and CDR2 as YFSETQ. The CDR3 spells CASSLVTGGWYEQYF. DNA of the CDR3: TGCGCCAGCAGCTTGGTTACAGGGGGCTGGTACGAGCAGTACTTC.